This passage covers 27 T cell receptor beta chains from one sample sequenced in a study of OX40 agonist ivuxolimab in advanced cancers. Clones were read by immunoSEQ multiplex PCR, and TCRdb kept only the in-frame ones, dropping some. The repertoire includes about 52,000 clones, around 85% of them detected once, and 14% sits in the top ten. The specimen was CD4+ or CD8+ T cells sorted from blood, collected in a trial of the OX40 agonist ivuxolimab. Every receptor here comes from an adult with an advanced solid tumor such as melanoma, head and neck, liver or kidney cancer.

V gene TRBV27 combines with J gene TRBJ2-7, with 8 bases lining up with TRBD1. CDR1 MNHEY and CDR2 SMNVEV come from the germline V gene (reference sequence). The V and J ends lost 3 bases and 2 bases, in that order; junction bases with no gene match: 6. This CDR3 region has 15 residues. The DNA of the CDR3 is TGTGCCAGCAGTTTTCCCGGGACAGGTACCTACGAGCAGTACTTC. Translated: CASSFPGTGTYEQYF.

The rearrangement links TRBV5-4 to TRBJ2-7; TRBD1 agrees at 10 bases. With 4 bases clipped from V and 4 bases from J, the junction kept 8 bases outside the gene matches. The CDR3 is 15 amino acids. The germline V gene has CDR1 SGHNT and CDR2 YYREEE (reference sequence). CDR3 nucleotides: TGTGCCAGCAGCCTCTCCGGGACAGGGGCGTACGAGCAGTACTTC. Residues: CASSLSGTGAYEQYF.

The rearrangement joins TRBV27 to TRBJ1-2; 10 bases agree with TRBD1. From germline, CDR1 is MNHEY and CDR2 SMNVEV (reference sequence). J was trimmed by 5 bases and V by 3 bases; bases with no gene match: 15. The CDR3 has 18 residues. The CDR3 DNA reads as TGTGCCAGCAGTTTTCTTCCGGGACAGGGGTCGCGGCCGTATGGCTACACCTTC. Translated, it gives CASSFLPGQGSRPYGYTF.

The rearrangement joins TRBV27 to TRBJ2-7, with TRBD1 matching 8 bases. Per the germline V gene, CDR1 is MNHEY and CDR2 is SMNVEV (reference sequence). V shed 5 bases, J shed 3 bases, and the junction held 15 bases outside the gene matches. This CDR3 contains 17 residues. CDR3 region: CASSESGLQGAFYEQYF. In DNA form, the CDR3 reads TGTGCCAGCAGTGAGAGCGGCCTGCAGGGGGCTTTCTACGAGCAGTACTTC.

V gene TRBV10-3 combines with J gene TRBJ1-2; 11 bases map to TRBD1. Germline CDR1 ENHRY, CDR2 SYGVKD. The CDR3 contains 14 residues. Trimming took 5 bases from V and 7 from J; bases not matched to a gene: 6. The CDR3 DNA follows: TGTGCCATCAGTTCTCCGGGACAGGGGGTTGGCTACACCTTC. It translates to CAISSPGQGVGYTF.

This chain joins TRBV4-1 and TRBJ2-5; a possible D gene is TRBD2 (5 bases). V was trimmed by 8 bases and J by 1 base, leaving 17 bases between them. CDR1 MGHRA and CDR2 YSYEKL come from the germline V gene. The CDR3 is 15 residues long. For the CDR3, the DNA is TGCGCCAGCGCCGAGGGAAGCGGAATCCAAGAGACCCAGTACTTC. As protein: CASAEGSGIQETQYF.

The rearrangement links TRBV30 to TRBJ1-4; a possible D gene is TRBD1 (5 bases). Trimming cost V 3 bases and J 4 bases, with 12 bases left between them. This CDR3 contains 14 residues. Germline-derived CDR1 and CDR2 are GTSNPN and SVGIG (reference sequence). CDR3 sequence: CAWSGDGRNEKLFF. The CDR3 DNA reads as TGTGCCTGGAGCGGGGACGGGCGTAATGAAAAACTGTTTTTT.

The J gene is TRBJ1-2, the V gene TRBV21-1; the table's D call of TRBD1 was not tested on the DNA. TRBV21-1 constitutes a pseudogene. The CDR3 runs to 13 residues. The CDR3 nucleotides are TGTGCCAGCAGGAAGGGGGTCCAGCATGGCTACACCTTC. Its protein product is CASRKGVQHGYTF.

The chain links TRBV10-1 to TRBJ2-5; the match to TRBD2 covers 7 bases. Per the germline V gene, CDR1 is WNHNN and CDR2 is SYGVQD (reference sequence). This CDR3 is built from 15 residues. V lost 0 bases to trimming and J lost 3 bases; unmatched junction nucleotides: 4. This CDR3 is CASSESGLPKETQYF. The CDR3 DNA is TGCGCCAGCAGTGAGTCGGGACTACCCAAAGAGACCCAGTACTTC.

The J gene is TRBJ2-7, the V gene TRBV4-3, with no clear D. The CDR3 totals 13 residues. V lost 1 base and J lost 1, with 5 bases in between. Germline-derived CDR1 and CDR2 are LGHNA and YSLEER. The CDR3 DNA sequence: TGCGCCAGCAGCCAAGGGATTTCCTACGAGCAGTACTTC. This gives the protein CASSQGISYEQYF.

This chain joins TRBV5-1 and TRBJ2-2, with 8 bases identical to TRBD1. The V gene end was trimmed by 0 bases and the J gene end by 3 bases; junction bases not matched to a gene: 13. The germline V gene encodes CDR1 SGHRS and CDR2 YFSETQ. The length of the CDR3 is 19 residues. CDR3 region: CASSLARYRGLWDTGELFF. The DNA of the CDR3 is TGCGCCAGCAGCTTGGCCCGGTACAGGGGGTTATGGGACACCGGGGAGCTGTTTTTT.

J is TRBJ1-4 and V is TRBV7-9, with D tentatively TRBD1 (6 bases). Germline V gene sequence: CDR1 SEHNR, CDR2 FQNEAQ (reference sequence). V lost 6 bases and J lost 8, with 16 bases in between. The CDR3 spans 14 residues. DNA for the CDR3: TGTGCCAGCAGAGGTGGCCCCGACAGGGAAAAACTGTTTTTT. Its translation: CASRGGPDREKLFF.

The chain carries TRBV7-8 and TRBJ1-1; no definite D call. From germline, CDR1 is SGHVS and CDR2 FQNEAQ. Trimming stripped 7 bases from V and 0 bases from J, with 12 bases between. The CDR3 loop spans 14 amino acids. In DNA, the CDR3 is TGTGCCAGCATCCCGGGGAGGATGAACACTGAAGCTTTCTTT. It encodes CASIPGRMNTEAFF. Complete variable domain (other parts from reference TRBV7-8 and TRBJ1-1): GAGVSQSPRYKVAKRGQDVALRCDPISGHVSLFWYQQALGQGPEFLTYFQNEAQLDKSGLPSDRFFAERPEGSVSTLKIQRTQQEDSAVYLCASIPGRMNTEAFFGQGTRLTVV.

V usage is TRBV30 and J usage is TRBJ2-1, with 7 bases fitting TRBD2. Trimming took 5 bases from V and 0 from J; bases not matched to a gene: 7. The germline gives CDR1 GTSNPN, CDR2 SVGIG (reference sequence). The CDR3 is 15 residues long. The CDR3 protein is CAWETTSDSYNEQFF. DNA of the CDR3: TGTGCCTGGGAAACTACTAGCGACTCCTACAATGAGCAGTTCTTC. The full variable domain, completed using reference TRBV30 and TRBJ2-1, is SQTIHQWPATLVQPVGSPLSLECTVEGTSNPNLYWYRQAAGRGLQLLFYSVGIGQISSEVPQNLSASRPQDRQFILSSKKLLLSDSGFYLCAWETTSDSYNEQFFGPGTRLTVL.

This clone has only one observation. The rearrangement joins TRBV30 to TRBJ1-1, with a possible D match to TRBD1 (5 bases). CDR3 length equals 14 residues. Germline CDR1 reads GTSNPN; CDR2 reads SVGIG (reference sequence). Trimming cost V 2 bases and J 2 bases, with 12 bases left between them. Here the CDR3 reads CAWSPGTGNTEAFF. CDR3 nucleotides: TGTGCCTGGAGTCCCGGGACCGGAAACACTGAAGCTTTCTTT.

V and J are TRBV5-6 and TRBJ1-1; D call uncertain. Germline-derived CDR1 and CDR2 are SGHDT and YYEEEE. This CDR3 is built from 13 residues. V was trimmed by 2 bases and J by 4 bases, leaving 9 bases between them. CDR3 sequence: CASSFLSGTEAFF. The CDR3 DNA sequence: TGTGCCAGCAGCTTTCTCTCGGGCACTGAAGCTTTCTTT.

The table lists this clone with a count of one. This rearrangement joins TRBV28 to TRBJ1-5, with unresolved D. The V end was cut by 1 base, the J end by 11 bases, with 9 bases between. Germline V gene sequence: CDR1 MDHEN, CDR2 SYDVKM. CDR3 length: 12 residues. CDR3 in amino acids: CASSLLKWTQHF. Written as DNA, the CDR3 is TGTGCCAGCAGTTTATTAAAATGGACCCAGCATTTT.

This chain joins TRBV7-6 and TRBJ1-1; the match to TRBD1 covers 10 bases. The germline V gene has CDR1 SGHVS and CDR2 FNYEAQ. V shed 1 base and J 4 bases; nucleotides not matched to a gene: 3. The CDR3 is made up of 15 amino acids. The DNA of the CDR3 is TGTGCCAGCAGCTTAGGGACAGGGGGTTTCACTGAAGCTTTCTTT. It encodes CASSLGTGGFTEAFF.

J is TRBJ2-1 and V is TRBV5-6; D possibly corresponds to TRBD1 (5 bases). V lost 0 bases, J lost 4 bases, and 11 bases lay in between. The CDR3 runs to 15 residues. The germline gives CDR1 SGHDT, CDR2 YYEEEE. The CDR3 bases are TGTGCCAGCAGCTTGGATTCCGCAGGGTACAATGAGCAGTTCTTC. Amino acids: CASSLDSAGYNEQFF. The variable domain in full, completed from reference TRBV5-6 and TRBJ2-1, reads DAGVTQSPTHLIKTRGQQVTLRCSPKSGHDTVSWYQQALGQGPQFIFQYYEEEERQRGNFPDRFSGHQFPNYSSELNVNALLLGDSALYLCASSLDSAGYNEQFFGPGTRLTVL.

The gene calls are TRBV9 and TRBJ2-7; 7 nucleotides match TRBD1. The CDR3 covers 12 residues. The V and J ends lost 10 bases and 0 bases, in that order; junction bases with no gene match: 4. The germline V gene encodes CDR1 SGDLS and CDR2 YYNGEE. In DNA, the CDR3 is TGTGCCGGTGGACAGGCCTCCTACGAGCAGTACTTC. Translation gives CAGGQASYEQYF. Using reference TRBV9 and TRBJ2-7 for the parts outside the CDR3, the full variable domain is DSGVTQTPKHLITATGQRVTLRCSPRSGDLSVYWYQQSLDQGLQFLIQYYNGEERAKGNILERFSAQQFPDLHSELNLSSLELGDSALYFCAGGQASYEQYFGPGTRLTVT.

The chain combines TRBV27 with TRBJ1-2; weak D call: TRBD1 (6 bases). The CDR3 consists of 13 residues. Germline V gives CDR1 MNHEY, CDR2 SMNVEV (reference sequence). V lost 2 bases, J lost 7 bases, and 11 bases lay in between. In DNA form, the CDR3 reads TGTGCCAGCAGTTTAACAGGGATCAGTGGCTACACCTTC. Amino acid sequence: CASSLTGISGYTF.

This clone was picked up a small number of times. In nucleotides, the CDR3 is TGTGCCAGCAGCTTAGAACGGTACGAGCAGTACTTC. Translating it yields CASSLERYEQYF. V is TRBV7-8 and J is TRBJ2-7; D is unclear. Germline V gives CDR1 SGHVS, CDR2 FQNEAQ. This CDR3 has 12 amino acids. Trimming removed 1 base from V and 4 bases from J, with 5 bases in between.

The J gene is TRBJ2-3, the V gene TRBV18; D perhaps matches TRBD2 (6 bases). The length of the CDR3 is 17 residues. V lost 0 bases, J lost 1 base, and 14 bases lay in between. Germline CDR1 KGHSH, CDR2 LQKENI. CDR3 sequence (DNA): TGTGCCAGCTCACCACCGGTCTTAGGAGGGGGCACAGATACGCAGTATTTT. It codes for CASSPPVLGGGTDTQYF.

The rearrangement uses TRBV2 and TRBJ2-5; TRBD1 matches at 10 bases. V was clipped by 4 bases and J by 3 bases; unmatched bases: 5. This CDR3 has 15 residues. Germline V gives CDR1 SNHLY, CDR2 FYNNEI. The CDR3 DNA reads as TGTGCCAGCAGTGCCATCGGGACAGGGGAAGAGACCCAGTACTTC. Translated: CASSAIGTGEETQYF.

V usage is TRBV19 and J usage is TRBJ2-7, with D possibly matching TRBD2 (6 bases). CDR3 length: 14 residues. V lost 5 bases, J lost 4 bases, and 15 bases lay in between. CDR1 and CDR2 from the germline V gene are LNHDA and SQIVND (reference sequence). In DNA form, the CDR3 reads TGTGCCAGTAGTCCACTGACGGGGGAATACGAGCAGTACTTC. It codes for CASSPLTGEYEQYF.

This clone was counted only a few times. The CDR3 DNA is TGTGCCTGGAGTAGTGACATAAACACTGAAGCTTTCTTT. Amino acids: CAWSSDINTEAFF. The J gene is TRBJ1-1, the V gene TRBV30, with no clear D. The germline V gene encodes CDR1 GTSNPN and CDR2 SVGIG (reference sequence). CDR3 length equals 13 residues. Trimming left V 2 bases short and J 2 bases short, with 9 bases between.

V usage is TRBV25-1 and J usage is TRBJ2-5; D is uncertain. Looked up from germline, CDR1 is MGHDK and CDR2 is SYGVNS. CDR3 length: 13 residues. The V gene lost 6 bases and the J gene lost 2 bases, with 10 bases spanning the gap. The CDR3 is CASSVRNQETQYF. The DNA for the CDR3 is TGTGCCAGCAGCGTCAGGAATCAAGAGACCCAGTACTTC.